The 5 T cell receptor beta chains presented below share a single source sample, sequenced in a study of blood T cell repertoires in COVID-19. The assay was immunoSEQ multiplex PCR, and TCRdb's table has in-frame clones only and misses some. The table records 270,000 or so clones, about 88% of them present only once. The sequenced sample was peripheral blood. The receptors were gathered from a human donor with COVID-19, enrolled during active disease. The donor label of this sample is uncertain.

DNA of the CDR3: TGTGCCAGCAGTGAATATGTCCGGACAGGGAACAATGAGCAGTTCTTC. This sequence encodes CASSEYVRTGNNEQFF. The chain is built from TRBV25-1 and TRBJ2-1, with TRBD1 matching over 8 bases. CDR3 length equals 16 residues. V lost 0 bases, J lost 5 bases, and 6 bases stayed unmatched. Germline CDR1 is MGHDK and CDR2 is SYGVNS.

The genes are TRBV7-8 and TRBJ1-1, with D hard to call. In germline, CDR1 is SGHVS, CDR2 FQNEAQ. The germline V and J ends were trimmed by 2 bases and 5 bases, with 27 bases remaining between them. CDR3 length equals 19 residues. As DNA, the CDR3 is TGTGCCAGCAGCTTAAGGGCAGGCCCGGTAATCCTAGGAGGGACTGAAGCTTTCTTT. This codes for CASSLRAGPVILGGTEAFF.

The chain recombines TRBV29-1 with TRBJ2-3; perhaps TRBD2 as D (6 bases). Between the trimmed V and J ends, which lost 0 bases and 0 bases, there was a span of 16 bases. CDR1 is SQVTM, CDR2 ANQGSEA, per germline. The CDR3 loop spans 17 amino acids. Here the CDR3 reads CSVEDLGGSLSTDTQYF. The CDR3 nucleotides read TGCAGCGTTGAAGACCTCGGGGGATCTCTTAGCACAGATACGCAGTATTTT.

This clone appeared a few times. The chain combines TRBV19 with TRBJ1-1; 8 positions match TRBD1. Losses at the gene ends were 5 bases for V and 1 base for J; bases not matched to a gene: 6. This CDR3 is built from 15 residues. Germline V gene data show CDR1 as LNHDA and CDR2 as SQIVND (reference sequence). The CDR3 DNA sequence: TGTGCCAGTAGTCCTCGGACAGGGTCGAACACTGAAGCTTTCTTT. Protein: CASSPRTGSNTEAFF.

The chain has TRBV7-2 and TRBJ1-3; D perhaps matches TRBD1 (5 bases). The CDR3 has 13 residues. The V end was cut by 5 bases, the J end by 6 bases, with 11 bases between. Germline V gives CDR1 SGHTA, CDR2 FQGNSA. DNA for the CDR3: TGTGCCAGCAGCCCCAGGGTTCTAAACACCATATATTTT. The encoded protein is CASSPRVLNTIYF.